These 27 T cell receptor beta chains came from one sample sequenced in a study of cytomegalovirus exposure and HLA in healthy donors. The study ran its PCR with 60 Vbeta and 13 Jbeta primers. Measured with immunoSEQ multiplex PCR; TCRdb has only the in-frame clones, and not every one. The table records about 160,000 clones, about 75% of them present only once. Sample: PBMCs. The source of these receptors is a woman between 45 and 60 years old in good health and CMV-seropositive.

The CDR3 here is CAISDLDRENTEAFF. CDR3 bases: TGTGCCATCAGCGACCTTGACAGGGAGAACACTGAAGCTTTCTTT. The genes are TRBV10-3 and TRBJ1-1; 7 bases match TRBD1. J was trimmed by 1 base and V by 6 bases; bases with no gene match: 8. Per germline, CDR1 ENHRY and CDR2 SYGVKD. This CDR3 comprises 15 residues.

The gene calls are TRBV19 and TRBJ1-2, with D tentatively TRBD1 (5 bases). The CDR3 is made up of 15 amino acids. Germline CDR1 reads LNHDA; CDR2 reads SQIVND (reference sequence). Deletions cut 5 bases from V and 6 bases from J, with 19 bases between. The chain's CDR3 is CASSPSGNKLDGYTF. The CDR3, as DNA: TGTGCCAGTAGTCCATCAGGGAATAAGCTGGATGGCTACACCTTC. Drawing the rest from reference TRBV19 and TRBJ1-2, the complete variable domain is DGGITQSPKYLFRKEGQNVTLSCEQNLNHDAMYWYRQDPGQGLRLIYYSQIVNDFQKGDIAEGYSVSREKKESFPLTVTSAQKNPTAFYLCASSPSGNKLDGYTFGSGTRLTVV.

The chain has TRBV7-9 and TRBJ1-1; possible D gene TRBD1, 5 bases. The V gene lost 1 base and the J gene lost 3 bases, with 15 bases spanning the gap. The CDR3 runs to 16 residues. In germline, CDR1 is SEHNR, CDR2 FQNEAQ (reference sequence). The CDR3 sequence is CASSLGIGGVYTEAFF. The CDR3 nucleotides are TGTGCCAGCAGCTTAGGAATCGGGGGGGTTTACACTGAAGCTTTCTTT.

The CDR3 loop reads CASSQPTGGEEYEKLFF. The CDR3 region has the DNA TGTGCCAGCAGCCAACCAACAGGGGGCGAGGAATATGAAAAACTGTTTTTT. This sequence joins TRBV4-2 and TRBJ1-4, with TRBD1 matching over 9 bases. Germline-derived CDR1 and CDR2 are LGHNA and YNFKEQ. Unmatched junction bases numbered 10, after V lost 2 bases and J lost 6 bases. This CDR3 comprises 17 residues.

This chain joins TRBV2 and TRBJ1-1, with TRBD1 matching over 8 bases. The junction had 10 bases not matched to a gene; V was cut back by 6 bases and J by 7 bases. The length of the CDR3 is 14 residues. Germline V gives CDR1 SNHLY, CDR2 FYNNEI. Here the CDR3 DNA reads TGTGCCAGCAGACTCCAGGGGGCGCAGATTGAAGCTTTCTTT. It encodes CASRLQGAQIEAFF.

Written as DNA, the CDR3 is TGCGCCAGCAGTGGTTCGAGCGGGGGGGACTACAATGAGCAGTTCTTC. It codes for CASSGSSGGDYNEQFF. The gene calls are TRBV10-1 and TRBJ2-1; 10 bases align to TRBD2. Germline-derived CDR1 and CDR2 are WNHNN and SYGVQD (reference sequence). CDR3 length equals 16 residues. With 4 bases clipped from V and 3 bases from J, the junction kept 6 bases outside the gene matches.

The V call is TRBV5-1, the J call TRBJ2-2; 8 bases match TRBD1. Germline V gene data show CDR1 as SGHRS and CDR2 as YFSETQ. V dropped 4 bases and J dropped 4; count of bases not matched to a gene: 9. The CDR3 spans 16 residues. CDR3 DNA sequence: TGCGCCAGCAGCGGCTACGGACAGGGAGCCACCGGGGAGCTGTTTTTT. Amino acid sequence: CASSGYGQGATGELFF.

This chain uses TRBV5-4 with TRBJ1-5; D is unclear. V shed 4 bases and J shed 5 bases, with 10 bases lying between them. The germline V gene has CDR1 SGHNT and CDR2 YYREEE (reference sequence). There are 13 residues in the CDR3. The CDR3 protein is CASSRSSHQPQHF. The DNA of the CDR3 is TGTGCCAGCAGCAGAAGCTCCCATCAGCCCCAGCATTTT.

The gene calls are TRBV27 and TRBJ2-2, with 7 bases identical to TRBD1. The germline V gene has CDR1 MNHEY and CDR2 SMNVEV (reference sequence). The junction had 7 bases not matched to a gene; V was cut back by 2 bases and J by 4 bases. This CDR3 has 16 residues. CDR3 in amino acids: CASSLVPTGSTGELFF. The CDR3 coding sequence is TGTGCCAGCAGTTTAGTCCCGACAGGGTCCACCGGGGAGCTGTTTTTT.

The rearrangement uses TRBV6-5 and TRBJ2-7; D is possibly TRBD2 (6 bases). This CDR3 has 11 residues. The V end was cut by 6 bases, the J end by 3 bases, with 6 bases between. The germline gives CDR1 MNHEY, CDR2 SVGAGI. The CDR3: CASRRDYEQYF. The CDR3, as DNA: TGTGCCAGCAGGCGGGACTACGAGCAGTACTTC.

This sequence joins TRBV4-1 and TRBJ1-6; TRBD1 is a possible D gene (6 bases). This CDR3 has 15 residues. Germline CDR1 MGHRA, CDR2 YSYEKL. Trimming pared 4 bases from V and 9 bases from J, leaving 16 bases between. CDR3 coding DNA: TGCGCCAGCAGCCCCGGGGCAGGGGTGGGTTCACCCCTCCACTTT. Protein product: CASSPGAGVGSPLHF.

This clone was seen a few times. The J gene is TRBJ2-1, the V gene TRBV25-1; 11 bases map to TRBD2. The germline gives CDR1 MGHDK, CDR2 SYGVNS. Losses at the gene ends were 0 bases for V and 5 bases for J; bases not matched to a gene: 6. The CDR3 covers 17 residues. For the CDR3, the DNA is TGTGCCAGCAGTGAATATGAGGGGACTAGCGGACACAATGAGCAGTTCTTC. This translates into CASSEYEGTSGHNEQFF.

The chain uses TRBV10-3 and TRBJ2-7; the match to TRBD2 covers 12 bases. Germline V gives CDR1 ENHRY, CDR2 SYGVKD. V trimming: 3 bases; J trimming: 4 bases; junction bases outside the gene matches: 7. The CDR3 totals 16 residues. CDR3 in DNA: TGTGCCATCAGTGATTTACGGACTAGCGGGGATTACGAGCAGTACTTC. It yields the protein CAISDLRTSGDYEQYF.

Concerning this clone: An end of the junction differs from the germline gene, which may be a read error. The chain recombines TRBV7-9 with TRBJ2-3; D is possibly TRBD1 (5 bases). The CDR3 extends over 12 amino acids. Germline V gene data show CDR1 as SEHNR and CDR2 as FQNEAQ (reference sequence). CDR3 protein: CSSSFPGITQYF. CDR3 nucleotide sequence: TGTTCCAGCAGCTTCCCAGGGATTACGCAGTATTTT.

V is TRBV5-1 and J is TRBJ1-2; D not resolved. The CDR3 covers 14 residues. With 0 bases removed from V and 7 bases from J, the gap between germline ends came to 13 bases. Germline values: CDR1 SGHRS, CDR2 YFSETQ. The DNA for the CDR3 is TGCGCCAGCAGCTTGGCCGGGAGCTCTACTGGCTACACCTTC. Its translation: CASSLAGSSTGYTF.

This sequence joins TRBV5-4 and TRBJ2-5; maybe TRBD2 (6 bases). Germline V gene lookup returns CDR1 SGHNT and CDR2 YYREEE (reference sequence). This CDR3 has 13 residues. V was shortened by 0 bases and J by 7 bases, with 10 bases between the two germline ends. This CDR3 is CASSLVGGLTQYF. The CDR3 coding sequence is TGTGCCAGCAGCTTGGTGGGGGGACTGACCCAGTACTTC. The entire variable domain, with the rest obtained from reference TRBV5-4 and TRBJ2-5, is as follows: ETGVTQSPTHLIKTRGQQVTLRCSSQSGHNTVSWYQQALGQGPQFIFQYYREEENGRGNFPPRFSGLQFPNYSSELNVNALELDDSALYLCASSLVGGLTQYFGPGTRLLVL.

The table lists this clone with a few counts. The chain has TRBV5-6 and TRBJ1-4; D is uncertain. The CDR3 spans 14 residues. Deletions cut 3 bases from V and 1 base from J, with 7 bases between. The germline CDR1 and CDR2 sequences are SGHDT and YYEEEE. CDR3 amino acids: CASSSGRTNEKLFF. The CDR3 DNA sequence: TGTGCCAGCAGCTCCGGGAGAACTAATGAAAAACTGTTTTTT.

This clone was observed a few times. Other DNA variants within this sample encode the same CDR3. V is TRBV7-3 and J is TRBJ2-2; the D is unclear. The V and J ends lost 6 bases and 2 bases respectively, with 7 bases between them. Germline V lookup: CDR1 SGHTA, CDR2 FQGTGA. CDR3 length: 13 amino acids. CDR3 nucleotide sequence: TGTGCCAGCAGAGGCGGAAACACCGGGGAGCTGTTTTTT. It yields the protein CASRGGNTGELFF.

This clone was seen a handful of times. V is TRBV4-1 and J is TRBJ2-5, with TRBD2 matching 10 bases. CDR1 is MGHRA, CDR2 YSYEKL, per germline. The CDR3 is made up of 18 amino acids. V trimming: 0 bases; J trimming: 5 bases; junction bases outside the gene matches: 12. CDR3 coding DNA: TGCGCCAGCAGCCAAGAGTATAGGAGCGGGGGGGGACGGGAGACCCAGTACTTC. The encoded protein is CASSQEYRSGGGRETQYF.

This sequence joins TRBV7-9 and TRBJ1-2; no clear D gene. V was cut by 5 bases and J by 6 bases, with 13 bases left in between. CDR1 SEHNR and CDR2 FQNEAQ come from the germline V gene (reference sequence). This CDR3 region has 13 residues. The CDR3 here is CASSPNLLDGYTF. CDR3 in DNA: TGTGCCAGCAGCCCTAACCTTCTAGATGGCTACACCTTC.

The sample holds a few counts of this clone. The CDR3 nucleotides are TGTGCCAGCAGCTTAGGTGGACGGTCGGGGTTGGAGACCCAGTACTTC. It yields the protein CASSLGGRSGLETQYF. The rearrangement links TRBV11-2 to TRBJ2-5; a weak D match, TRBD2 (5 bases). Between the trimmed V and J ends, which lost 1 base and 5 bases, there was a span of 17 bases. The CDR3 loop spans 16 amino acids. Germline V CDR1 and CDR2: SGHAT, FQNNGV.

The chain recombines TRBV4-1 with TRBJ1-1, with D possibly being TRBD1 (5 bases). Germline CDR1 is MGHRA and CDR2 is YSYEKL. This CDR3 comprises 14 residues. V shed 1 base and J shed 7 bases, with 13 bases lying between them. CDR3 residues: CASSQGGAVGEAFF. In nucleotides, the CDR3 is TGCGCCAGCAGCCAAGGCGGGGCTGTTGGTGAAGCTTTCTTT.

This chain joins TRBV5-1 and TRBJ1-1; D is possibly TRBD1 (6 bases). CDR1 is SGHRS and CDR2 is YFSETQ in the germline V gene. V dropped 4 bases and J dropped 3 bases, with 16 bases sitting between them. This CDR3 region has 15 residues. CDR3 in amino acids: CASSPLQGSDTEAFF. The CDR3 coding sequence is TGCGCCAGCAGCCCCCTTCAGGGGTCGGACACTGAAGCTTTCTTT.

The CDR3 sequence: CASSFQGGGELFF. DNA for the CDR3: TGTGCCAGCAGCTTTCAAGGGGGCGGGGAGCTGTTTTTT. This chain joins TRBV9 and TRBJ2-2; a weak D match, TRBD1 (6 bases). The germline V gene has CDR1 SGDLS and CDR2 YYNGEE. This CDR3 has 13 residues. Trimming removed 4 bases from V and 7 bases from J, with 11 bases in between.

The genes are TRBV5-1 and TRBJ1-2; perhaps TRBD1 as D (5 bases). Trimming removed 4 bases from V and 6 bases from J, with 10 bases in between. Germline CDR1 SGHRS, CDR2 YFSETQ. The CDR3 contains 12 residues. The CDR3 bases are TGCGCCAGCAGCCCGGGGGGGGATGGCTACACCTTC. Translated: CASSPGGDGYTF.

CDR3: CASSFGTAPLEQFF. CDR3 nucleotides: TGTGCCAGCAGCTTTGGGACAGCCCCTCTCGAGCAGTTCTTC. This sequence joins TRBV5-4 and TRBJ2-1; 7 positions agree with TRBD1. The ends lost 2 bases at V and 10 bases at J; junction bases unmatched: 9. The V gene's germline CDR1 is SGHNT and CDR2 YYREEE (reference sequence). This CDR3 is built from 14 residues.

The V call is TRBV6-6, the J call TRBJ1-4; D ambiguous. V was trimmed by 5 bases and J by 5 bases, leaving 9 bases between them. Germline lookup yields CDR1 MNHNY and CDR2 SVGAGI (reference sequence). The CDR3 is 13 amino acids. CDR3 in DNA: TGTGCCAGCAGTCGGGGTCAAAATGAAAAACTGTTTTTT. Residues: CASSRGQNEKLFF.